The next 29 T cell receptor beta chains were all read from a single sample in a study of technical replicates of blood from a handful of donors. Repertoires were generated with immunoSEQ multiplex PCR, while TCRdb's copy carries only in-frame clones and drops some. The sample records around 60,000 clones, almost 95% being singletons. The source material was PBMCs. Every receptor here comes from a human donor in good health. Some clones in this sample may be carry-over from other donors' samples.

The V call is TRBV30, the J call TRBJ2-1; 11 nucleotides line up with TRBD2. CDR1 is GTSNPN and CDR2 is SVGIG in the germline V gene (reference sequence). The length of the CDR3 is 16 residues. V dropped 5 bases and J dropped 5; count of bases not matched to a gene: 11. DNA of the CDR3: TGTGCCTGGGAAAAAGCCGGGACTAGCGGAAACAATGAGCAGTTCTTC. Protein product: CAWEKAGTSGNNEQFF.

This chain joins TRBV29-1 and TRBJ2-1; TRBD2 is a possible D gene (6 bases). From germline, CDR1 is SQVTM and CDR2 ANQGSEA. V gave up 7 bases and J gave up 8 bases, with 18 bases separating them. The CDR3 extends over 13 amino acids. CDR3 sequence (DNA): TGCAGCGCGGGGGTTCAATGGGTACATGAGCAGTTCTTC. Its translation: CSAGVQWVHEQFF.

V and J are TRBV10-1 and TRBJ2-7, with TRBD1 matching over 10 bases. The V segment lost 8 bases and the J segment 3 bases; nucleotides outside the gene matches: 4. This CDR3 has 13 residues. Germline assignment: CDR1 WNHNN and CDR2 SYGVQD (reference sequence). Here the CDR3 reads CASGRDRGYEQYF. In DNA, the CDR3 is TGCGCCAGCGGCCGGGACAGGGGCTACGAGCAGTACTTC.

The V and J genes are TRBV29-1 and TRBJ2-1; 11 bases agree with TRBD2. Germline trimming cut 3 bases from V and 5 bases from J; bases unmatched to any gene: 12. The CDR3 consists of 17 residues. Germline CDR1 reads SQVTM; CDR2 reads ANQGSEA. The CDR3 DNA reads as TGCAGCGTTGATGGGGGCGGACTAGCGGGCCTTGACAATGAGCAGTTCTTC. Protein product: CSVDGGGLAGLDNEQFF.

The CDR3 loop is CASSLVRQRGETQYF. The CDR3 DNA sequence: TGTGCCAGCAGCTTAGTCAGGCAACGGGGAGAGACCCAGTACTTC. The J gene is TRBJ2-5, the V gene TRBV7-6, with D possibly being TRBD2 (5 bases). This CDR3 is built from 15 residues. In germline, CDR1 is SGHVS, CDR2 FNYEAQ. Deletions cut 1 base from V and 4 bases from J, with 13 bases between. Drawing the rest from reference TRBV7-6 and TRBJ2-5, the complete variable domain is GAGVSQSPRYKVTKRGQDVALRCDPISGHVSLYWYRQALGQGPEFLTYFNYEAQQDKSGLPNDRFSAERPEGSISTLTIQRTEQRDSAMYRCASSLVRQRGETQYFGPGTRLLVL.

This clone was observed once. J is TRBJ1-3 and V is TRBV4-2; D not resolved. CDR1 is LGHNA and CDR2 is YNFKEQ in the germline V gene. Trimming took off 0 bases at V and 0 bases at J, with 9 bases between the two ends. This CDR3 region has 16 residues. CDR3 in DNA: TGTGCCAGCAGCCAAGATGGGGAGTCCTCTGGAAACACCATATATTTT. It translates to CASSQDGESSGNTIYF.

The CDR3 nucleotides are TGTGCCAGCAGCGTATACACAGATACGCAGTATTTT. Its translation: CASSVYTDTQYF. The chain has TRBV7-8 and TRBJ2-3; D unresolved. V was pared by 5 bases and J by 2 bases, with 5 bases between. CDR3 length: 12 amino acids. Germline assignment: CDR1 SGHVS and CDR2 FQNEAQ.

J is TRBJ2-2 and V is TRBV7-2, with no clear D. V was trimmed by 2 bases and J by 2 bases, leaving 3 bases between them. The germline V gene encodes CDR1 SGHTA and CDR2 FQGNSA. The CDR3 spans 13 residues. The CDR3 protein is CASSLTNTGELFF. CDR3 coding DNA: TGTGCCAGCAGCTTAACAAACACCGGGGAGCTGTTTTTT.

This sequence joins TRBV4-3 and TRBJ2-2; D not certain. Per germline, CDR1 LGHNA and CDR2 YSLEER. V gave up 4 bases and J gave up 3 bases, with 3 bases separating them. The CDR3 consists of 12 residues. The CDR3 spells CASSPYTGELFF. The CDR3 DNA sequence: TGCGCCAGCAGCCCATACACCGGGGAGCTGTTTTTT.

The CDR3 DNA follows: TGTGCCAGCAGTGAGTTTTGGGACACCAACTATGGCTACACCTTC. Its translation is CASSEFWDTNYGYTF. The gene calls are TRBV25-1 and TRBJ1-2, with D perhaps TRBD1 (6 bases). This CDR3 is built from 15 residues. Trimming removed 3 bases from V and 2 bases from J, with 13 bases in between. The germline CDR1 and CDR2 sequences are MGHDK and SYGVNS.

This chain uses TRBV30 with TRBJ1-3, with D unresolved. Germline CDR1 and CDR2: GTSNPN and SVGIG (reference sequence). This CDR3 is 13 amino acids long. V was trimmed by 5 bases and J by 0 bases, leaving 8 bases between them. CDR3 sequence (DNA): TGTGCCTGGGGGCAAGACTCTGGAAACACCATATATTTT. Its translation: CAWGQDSGNTIYF.

This clone was counted a few times. The chain combines TRBV4-3 with TRBJ1-1; no definite D call. V was pared by 1 base and J by 1 base, with 16 bases between. Germline values: CDR1 LGHNA, CDR2 YSLEER. This CDR3 is 17 amino acids long. CDR3 loop: CASSQGPPSGGNTEAFF. CDR3 nucleotides: TGCGCCAGCAGCCAAGGTCCCCCGTCGGGTGGGAACACTGAAGCTTTCTTT.

The rearrangement uses TRBV5-5 and TRBJ1-2, with a tentative D call TRBD1 (6 bases). The CDR3 runs 15 residues. V shed 0 bases and J shed 3 bases, with 12 bases lying between them. From germline, CDR1 is SGHKS and CDR2 YYEKEE (reference sequence). CDR3 protein: CASSLVATGHYGYTF. As DNA, the CDR3 is TGTGCCAGCAGCTTGGTGGCAACAGGGCACTATGGCTACACCTTC.

The V and J genes are TRBV7-2 and TRBJ2-1; 14 bases map to TRBD2. J gave up 7 bases and V 5 bases, and 13 bases lay outside the gene matches. CDR1 and CDR2 from the germline V gene are SGHTA and FQGNSA. The CDR3 covers 18 residues. The CDR3 is CASSLRGLAGANKNEQFF. CDR3 nucleotide sequence: TGTGCCAGCAGCCTTCGGGGACTAGCGGGAGCGAATAAGAATGAGCAGTTCTTC.

V usage is TRBV5-8 and J usage is TRBJ2-6; D ambiguous. This CDR3 has 15 amino acids. CDR1 and CDR2 (germline): SGHTS, YDEGEE. Trimming pared 5 bases from V and 0 bases from J, leaving 9 bases between. In DNA form, the CDR3 reads TGTGCCAGCAGAGGAGAGCTCTCTGGGGCCAACGTCCTGACTTTC. This gives the protein CASRGELSGANVLTF.

CDR3 amino acids: CASRTPAYEQYF. As DNA, the CDR3 is TGTGCCAGCAGAACACCAGCCTACGAGCAGTACTTC. The rearrangement links TRBV6-1 to TRBJ2-7; no firm D call. CDR3 length equals 12 residues. The V end was cut by 6 bases, the J end by 2 bases, with 8 bases between. Germline CDR1 MNHNS, CDR2 SASEGT.

The rearrangement uses TRBV12-5 and TRBJ2-7; 7 nucleotides align to TRBD2. V trimming: 3 bases; J trimming: 6 bases; junction bases outside the gene matches: 17. This CDR3 is built from 17 residues. Germline V lookup: CDR1 LGHNT, CDR2 FRNRAP. The CDR3 is CASGFPTSTGRASEQYF. CDR3 DNA sequence: TGTGCTAGTGGTTTCCCCACCTCGACGGGGAGGGCCAGCGAGCAGTACTTC. Full variable domain (remainder filled in from reference TRBV12-5 and TRBJ2-7): DARVTQTPRHKVTEMGQEVTMRCQPILGHNTVFWYRQTMMQGLELLAYFRNRAPLDDSGMPKDRFSAEMPDATLATLKIQPSEPRDSAVYFCASGFPTSTGRASEQYFGPGTRLTVT.

This sequence joins TRBV5-1 and TRBJ2-7; no reliable D call. V was pared by 5 bases and J by 5 bases, with 8 bases between. Germline-derived CDR1 and CDR2 are SGHRS and YFSETQ. CDR3 length: 11 amino acids. The CDR3: CASREANEQYF. The CDR3 bases are TGCGCCAGCAGAGAAGCGAACGAGCAGTACTTC. The variable domain in full, completed from reference TRBV5-1 and TRBJ2-7, reads KAGVTQTPRYLIKTRGQQVTLSCSPISGHRSVSWYQQTPGQGLQFLFEYFSETQRNKGNFPGRFSGRQFSNSRSEMNVSTLELGDSALYLCASREANEQYFGPGTRLTVT.

The CDR3 bases are TGTGCCAGCTCTTCGGGGGAGAACACTGAAGCTTTCTTT. This codes for CASSSGENTEAFF. V is TRBV18 and J is TRBJ1-1, with a tentative D call TRBD1 (5 bases). Germline-derived CDR1 and CDR2 are KGHSH and LQKENI. The CDR3 is 13 residues long. Deletions cut 6 bases from V and 1 base from J, with 9 bases between. Together with reference TRBV18 and TRBJ1-1, the CDR3 gives the full variable domain: NAGVMQNPRHLVRRRGQEARLRCSPMKGHSHVYWYRQLPEEGLKFMVYLQKENIIDESGMPKERFSAEFPKEGPSILRIQQVVRGDSAAYFCASSSGENTEAFFGQGTRLTVV.

The chain links TRBV4-1 to TRBJ1-4; 9 bases map to TRBD1. This CDR3 contains 17 residues. The V gene end was trimmed by 0 bases and the J gene end by 7 bases; junction bases not matched to a gene: 9. Germline CDR1 MGHRA, CDR2 YSYEKL. CDR3 sequence (DNA): TGCGCCAGCAGCCAAGATGGGCGACAGGGGGTTGTTGAAAAACTGTTTTTT. It translates to CASSQDGRQGVVEKLFF.

CDR3 DNA: TGCGCCAGCAGCCAGTTGACAGGGGGCTCCTACGAGCAGTACTTC. It codes for CASSQLTGGSYEQYF. The V call is TRBV4-1, the J call TRBJ2-7; 9 bases are shared with TRBD1. V gave up 3 bases and J gave up 0 bases; unmatched junction bases: 3. CDR1 is MGHRA, CDR2 YSYEKL, per germline. CDR3 length equals 15 residues.

The chain recombines TRBV2 with TRBJ1-5; a possible D gene is TRBD1 (5 bases). CDR1 is SNHLY and CDR2 is FYNNEI in the germline V gene. The ends were cut back, 3 bases at V and 6 bases at J, with 9 bases in the middle. The CDR3 is made up of 13 amino acids. This CDR3 is CASSDKGIQPQHF. The CDR3 DNA follows: TGTGCCAGCAGTGATAAGGGGATTCAGCCCCAGCATTTT.

DNA for the CDR3: TGTGCCAGCAGAGGGACTAGCGGGAGGTCCTCTCCCAATGAGCAGTTCTTC. Protein sequence: CASRGTSGRSSPNEQFF. The chain is built from TRBV7-9 and TRBJ2-1; 15 bases map to TRBD2. This CDR3 has 17 residues. Germline assignment: CDR1 SEHNR and CDR2 FQNEAQ (reference sequence). Losses at the gene ends were 6 bases for V and 6 bases for J; bases not matched to a gene: 9. The full variable domain, with the rest looked up from reference TRBV7-9 and TRBJ2-1, is DTGVSQNPRHKITKRGQNVTFRCDPISEHNRLYWYRQTLGQGPEFLTYFQNEAQLEKSRLLSDRFSAERPKGSFSTLEIQRTEQGDSAMYLCASRGTSGRSSPNEQFFGPGTRLTVL.

V is TRBV7-8 and J is TRBJ1-6; D is perhaps TRBD1 (5 bases). Germline V CDR1 and CDR2: SGHVS, FQNEAQ. With 5 bases removed from V and 17 bases from J, the gap between germline ends came to 13 bases. The CDR3 is made up of 11 amino acids. CDR3 region: CASSNDRLVHF. CDR3 DNA sequence: TGTGCCAGCAGCAATGACAGACTAGTCCACTTT.

The chain is built from TRBV7-9 and TRBJ2-7, with 7 bases matching TRBD2. From germline, CDR1 is SEHNR and CDR2 FQNEAQ (reference sequence). The junction had 3 bases not matched to a gene; V was cut back by 4 bases and J by 3 bases. The CDR3 runs 13 residues. CDR3 nucleotide sequence: TGTGCCAGCAGCTCCGGACTAGACTACGAGCAGTACTTC. It specifies CASSSGLDYEQYF. The whole variable domain, remainder taken from reference TRBV7-9 and TRBJ2-7, is DTGVSQNPRHKITKRGQNVTFRCDPISEHNRLYWYRQTLGQGPEFLTYFQNEAQLEKSRLLSDRFSAERPKGSFSTLEIQRTEQGDSAMYLCASSSGLDYEQYFGPGTRLTVT.

The rearrangement uses TRBV6-4 and TRBJ2-3; 11 bases align to TRBD2. Germline V lookup: CDR1 MRHNA, CDR2 SNTAGT. The CDR3 runs to 15 residues. V dropped 2 bases and J dropped 7; count of bases not matched to a gene: 5. CDR3 loop: CASSDIAGGMNTQYF. As DNA, the CDR3 is TGTGCCAGCAGTGACATAGCGGGAGGGATGAATACGCAGTATTTT.

This rearrangement joins TRBV5-1 to TRBJ2-7, with 8 bases fitting TRBD2. The V and J ends lost 4 bases and 3 bases, in that order; junction bases with no gene match: 24. CDR1 and CDR2 from the germline V gene are SGHRS and YFSETQ. The CDR3 runs to 20 residues. For the CDR3, the DNA is TGCGCCAGCAGCCCGGGCGGGTCGGCGGCGAGCGGGGGCCAAATCTACGAGCAGTACTTC. This sequence encodes CASSPGGSAASGGQIYEQYF.

The CDR3 sequence is CASSLEVAQQGGYEQYF. CDR3 bases: TGTGCCAGCAGCTTAGAGGTGGCACAACAAGGGGGCTACGAGCAGTACTTC. The gene calls are TRBV7-6 and TRBJ2-7, with a tentative D call TRBD1 (6 bases). Germline V gives CDR1 SGHVS, CDR2 FNYEAQ. Trimming shortened V by 1 base and J by 3 bases, and 19 bases separated the two germline ends. CDR3 length equals 17 residues.

The chain uses TRBV11-2 and TRBJ2-2, with D tentatively TRBD2 (6 bases). The CDR3 spans 15 residues. The V end lost 4 bases, the J end lost 7 bases, and 16 bases lay between the germline ends. CDR1 is SGHAT and CDR2 is FQNNGV in the germline V gene. CDR3 in amino acids: CASSSRLVIHGELFF. The CDR3 DNA follows: TGTGCCAGCAGCTCGCGACTAGTCATTCACGGGGAGCTGTTTTTT. Combining the CDR3 with reference TRBV11-2 and TRBJ2-2 gives the whole variable domain EAGVAQSPRYKIIEKRQSVAFWCNPISGHATLYWYQQILGQGPKLLIQFQNNGVVDDSQLPKDRFSAERLKGVDSTLKIQPAKLEDSAVYLCASSSRLVIHGELFFGEGSRLTVL.